This TCR beta chain was captured by sequencing in a study of cytomegalovirus exposure and HLA in healthy donors. Study outcomes and limitations: Earlier findings revealed that most TCR beta V segments proved productive either about 90% or about 30% of the time. Across donors, most TCRs were seen rarely, yet some public ones were widespread.

About this clone: Its antigen is unknown.

The V and J ends lost 4 bases and 6 bases respectively, with 19 bases between them. The CDR3 contains 15 residues. Germline CDR1 reads SGHRS; CDR2 reads YFSETQ. The PCR had 60 Vbeta and 13 Jbeta primers. The method was immunoSEQ multiplex PCR; TCRdb's version includes in-frame clones alone and lacks a portion of them. The table shows more than 150,000 clones, with roughly 79% occurring only once. Sequencing was performed on PBMCs. This chain uses TRBV5-1 with TRBJ1-2; a possible D gene is TRBD1 (6 bases). The TCR sequence derives from a man aged 45-65 years in good health and CMV-seropositive. CDR3 region: CASSKEGVRGHGYTF. DNA of the CDR3: TGCGCCAGCAGCAAAGAGGGGGTACGGGGACATGGCTACACCTTC.